This TCR beta chain is drawn from a study of T cell changes during pregnancy in multiple sclerosis. The CDR3 spans 14 residues. Germline assignment: CDR1 GTSNPN and CDR2 SVGIG (reference sequence). V lost 3 bases to trimming and J lost 5 bases; unmatched junction nucleotides: 8. Some clones are missing from TCRdb's copy, which holds only in-frame ones; the method was immunoSEQ multiplex PCR. In the table there are 30,000 to 35,000 clones, approximately 86% of which are singletons. The receptor was derived from a female donor in good health, enrolled as a control in a pregnancy study. The chain recombines TRBV30 with TRBJ1-2; TRBD1 matches at 8 bases. The specimen was CD4+ T cells from peripheral blood mononuclear cells, collected in the first trimester of pregnancy. The DNA of the CDR3 is TGTGCCTGGAGGGATACAGGGGGGGCGTATGGCTACACCTTC. This translates into CAWRDTGGAYGYTF.